This entry concerns a single TCR beta chain. Its antigen is currently unknown. Different DNA sequences within this sample yield the same CDR3. The data were taken from a study of cytomegalovirus exposure and HLA in healthy donors. Turning to the study itself: Tens of millions of unique TCRs from HLA-typed donors made up an early data release. Regarding the study as a whole: Across all donors, roughly uniform sequencing depth was an assumption of the presence/absence analyses. As a later analysis showed, a missense DCLRE1C variant was linked to trimming of TCR beta V- and J-genes. A later analysis found most CMV-associated TCR beta chains apparently HLA-restricted.

The primer mix had 60 Vbeta and 13 Jbeta primers. Produced via immunoSEQ multiplex PCR; TCRdb's table is partial and in-frame only. The repertoire has around 130,000 clones, around 83% of them found once; the top ten carry about 7%. The V and J ends lost 1 base and 6 bases respectively, with 9 bases between them. The CDR3 runs to 13 residues. Germline V gene sequence: CDR1 MNHEY, CDR2 SMNVEV (reference sequence). The chain is built from TRBV27 and TRBJ1-2; D is unclear. Sequencing input: PBMCs. The origin of this receptor is a woman aged 25-40 years in good health and CMV-seropositive. Here the CDR3 reads CASSLWGGDGYTF. CDR3 DNA: TGTGCCAGCAGTTTATGGGGAGGAGATGGCTACACCTTC.